The 7 T cell receptor beta chains in this list originate from one sample, sequenced in a study of blood T cell repertoires in COVID-19. Profiling relied on immunoSEQ multiplex PCR, and the TCRdb table lists in-frame clones only, not all of them. The table records approximately 210,000 clones, 86% of them present only once. Input material: peripheral blood. The source is a man aged 25-45 years who had recovered from COVID-19.

The rearrangement joins TRBV11-3 to TRBJ2-3, with TRBD1 identical over 12 bases. This CDR3 is built from 15 residues. The J segment lost 10 bases and the V segment lost 5 bases, leaving 10 bases of the junction unmatched. Germline V gene data show CDR1 as SGHNT and CDR2 as YENEEA. For the CDR3, the DNA is TGTGCCAGCAGCCGAACCGGGACAGGGGGCGAGGCGCAGTATTTT. Encoded protein: CASSRTGTGGEAQYF. The full variable domain, its missing parts supplied by reference TRBV11-3 and TRBJ2-3, is EAGVVQSPRYKIIEKKQPVAFWCNPISGHNTLYWYLQNLGQGPELLIRYENEEAVDDSQLPKDRFSAERLKGVDSTLKIQPAELGDSAVYLCASSRTGTGGEAQYFGPGTRLTVL.

The CDR3: CASSQQNGSPLHF. In DNA form, the CDR3 reads TGTGCCAGCAGCCAACAAAACGGTTCACCCCTCCACTTT. The rearrangement links TRBV3-1 (or the pseudogene TRBV3-2) to TRBJ1-6, with unresolved D. This CDR3 spans 13 amino acids. V was shortened by 2 bases and J by 9 bases, with 8 bases between the two germline ends. CDR1 and CDR2 from the germline V gene are LGHDT and YNNKEL (reference sequence).

The chain uses TRBV14 and TRBJ1-1; D not resolved. From germline, CDR1 is SGHDN and CDR2 FVKESK. The CDR3 length is 12 residues. The V gene lost 1 base and the J gene lost 14 bases, with 14 bases spanning the gap. The CDR3 sequence: CASSQGSGAGFF. The DNA of the CDR3 is TGTGCCAGCAGCCAAGGGAGCGGTGCGGGGTTCTTT. Filled out from reference TRBV14 and TRBJ1-1, the complete variable domain reads EAGVTQFPSHSVIEKGQTVTLRCDPISGHDNLYWYRRVMGKEIKFLLHFVKESKQDESGMPNNRFLAERTGGTYSTLKVQPAELEDSGVYFCASSQGSGAGFFGQGTRLTVV.

V gene TRBV19 combines with J gene TRBJ2-6; the match to TRBD1 covers 7 bases. Germline V CDR1 and CDR2: LNHDA, SQIVND (reference sequence). Unmatched junction bases numbered 16, after V lost 7 bases and J lost 4 bases. This CDR3 is built from 18 residues. CDR3 nucleotide sequence: TGTGCCAGTACTAGACAGGGCCTCCCTTCGAGGGGGGCCAACGTCCTGACTTTC. As protein: CASTRQGLPSRGANVLTF.

The sample holds one count of this clone. Other DNA sequences of this sample code for an identical CDR3. The rearrangement links TRBV9 to TRBJ2-7; TRBD1 aligns across 7 bases. In germline, CDR1 is SGDLS, CDR2 YYNGEE. The CDR3 loop spans 15 amino acids. The V and J ends lost 2 bases and 0 bases, in that order; junction bases with no gene match: 5. DNA of the CDR3: TGTGCCAGCAGCGTGGAAGGGGGCGGCTCCTACGAGCAGTACTTC. This codes for CASSVEGGGSYEQYF. Full variable domain (outside the CDR3, taken from reference TRBV9 and TRBJ2-7): DSGVTQTPKHLITATGQRVTLRCSPRSGDLSVYWYQQSLDQGLQFLIQYYNGEERAKGNILERFSAQQFPDLHSELNLSSLELGDSALYFCASSVEGGGSYEQYFGPGTRLTVT.

This clone was detected only once. It is unclear where the CDR3 begins or ends on the DNA, so no DNA is shown, and the CDR3 is as TCRdb lists it. The rearrangement joins TRBV6-5 to TRBJ2-2; the table's D gene call, TRBD2, was not cross checked with the DNA. Germline loops: CDR1 MNHEY, CDR2 SVGAGI. The CDR3 is 15 residues long, counting both termini. The CDR3 protein is CASRGSGGGPGSCFF.

The rearrangement uses TRBV4-3 and TRBJ1-6; D remains ambiguous. V was shortened by 0 bases and J by 3 bases, with 6 bases between the two germline ends. The CDR3 sequence is 15 residues long. Germline lookup yields CDR1 LGHNA and CDR2 YSLEER. Here the CDR3 DNA reads TGCGCCAGCAGCCAAGATATCGGCTATAATTCACCCCTCCACTTT. Its translation is CASSQDIGYNSPLHF.